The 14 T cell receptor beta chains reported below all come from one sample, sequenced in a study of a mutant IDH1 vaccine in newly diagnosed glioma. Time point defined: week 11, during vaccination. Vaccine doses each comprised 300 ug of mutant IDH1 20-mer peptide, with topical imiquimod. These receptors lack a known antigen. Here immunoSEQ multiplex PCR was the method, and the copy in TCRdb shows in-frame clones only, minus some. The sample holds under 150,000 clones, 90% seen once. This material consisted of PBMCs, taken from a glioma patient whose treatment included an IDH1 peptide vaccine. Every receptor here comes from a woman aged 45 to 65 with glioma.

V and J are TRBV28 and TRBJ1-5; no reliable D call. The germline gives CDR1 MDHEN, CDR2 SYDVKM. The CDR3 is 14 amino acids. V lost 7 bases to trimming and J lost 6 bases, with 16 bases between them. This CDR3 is CASTQVEGAQPQHF. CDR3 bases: TGTGCCAGCACTCAAGTGGAGGGAGCTCAGCCCCAGCATTTT.

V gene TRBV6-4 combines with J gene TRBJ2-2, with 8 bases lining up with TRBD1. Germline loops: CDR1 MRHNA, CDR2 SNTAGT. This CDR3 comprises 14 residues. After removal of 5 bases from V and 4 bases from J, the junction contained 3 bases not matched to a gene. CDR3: CASSYQGATGELFF. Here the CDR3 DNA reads TGTGCCAGCAGTTACCAGGGGGCCACCGGGGAGCTGTTTTTT.

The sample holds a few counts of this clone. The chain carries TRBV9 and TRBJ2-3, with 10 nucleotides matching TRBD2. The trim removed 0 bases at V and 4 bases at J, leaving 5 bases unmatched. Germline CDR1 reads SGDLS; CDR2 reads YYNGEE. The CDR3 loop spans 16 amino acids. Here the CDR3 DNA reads TGTGCCAGCAGCGTAGGGAAGGGGACTAGCGCAGATACGCAGTATTTT. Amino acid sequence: CASSVGKGTSADTQYF.

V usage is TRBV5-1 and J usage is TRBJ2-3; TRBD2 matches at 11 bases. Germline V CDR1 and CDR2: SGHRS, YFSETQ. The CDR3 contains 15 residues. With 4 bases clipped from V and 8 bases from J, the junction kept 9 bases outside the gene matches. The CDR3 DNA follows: TGCGCCAGCAGCAGCACGGGACTAGCGGAAACTACGCAGTATTTT. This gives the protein CASSSTGLAETTQYF. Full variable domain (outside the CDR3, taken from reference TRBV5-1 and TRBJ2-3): KAGVTQTPRYLIKTRGQQVTLSCSPISGHRSVSWYQQTPGQGLQFLFEYFSETQRNKGNFPGRFSGRQFSNSRSEMNVSTLELGDSALYLCASSSTGLAETTQYFGPGTRLTVL.

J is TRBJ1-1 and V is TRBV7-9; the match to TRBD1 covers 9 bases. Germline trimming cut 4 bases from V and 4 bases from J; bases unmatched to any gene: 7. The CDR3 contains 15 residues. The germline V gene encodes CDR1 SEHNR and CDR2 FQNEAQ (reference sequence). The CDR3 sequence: CASSSHRGPGTEAFF. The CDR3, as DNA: TGTGCCAGCAGCTCCCACAGGGGGCCGGGCACTGAAGCTTTCTTT.

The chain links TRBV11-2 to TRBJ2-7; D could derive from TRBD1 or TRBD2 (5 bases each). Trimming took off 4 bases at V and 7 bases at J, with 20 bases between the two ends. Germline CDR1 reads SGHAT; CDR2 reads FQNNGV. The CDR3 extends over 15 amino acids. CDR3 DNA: TGTGCCAGCAGCTCAGGTCTTGGGGGTAGTCTAGAGCAGTACTTC. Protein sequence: CASSSGLGGSLEQYF.

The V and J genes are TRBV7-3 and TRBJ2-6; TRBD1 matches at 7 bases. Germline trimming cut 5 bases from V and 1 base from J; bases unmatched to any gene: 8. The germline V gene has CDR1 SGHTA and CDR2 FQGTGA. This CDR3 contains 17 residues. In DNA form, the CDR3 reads TGTGCCAGCAGCCCACAGGGGATAGGGTCTGGGGCCAACGTCCTGACTTTC. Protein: CASSPQGIGSGANVLTF.

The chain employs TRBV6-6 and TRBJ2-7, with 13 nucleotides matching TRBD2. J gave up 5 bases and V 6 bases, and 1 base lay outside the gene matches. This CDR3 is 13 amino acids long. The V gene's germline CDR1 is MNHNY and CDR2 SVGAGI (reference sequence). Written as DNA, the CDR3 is TGTGCCAGCAGCGGGACTAGCGGGAACGAGCAGTACTTC. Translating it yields CASSGTSGNEQYF.

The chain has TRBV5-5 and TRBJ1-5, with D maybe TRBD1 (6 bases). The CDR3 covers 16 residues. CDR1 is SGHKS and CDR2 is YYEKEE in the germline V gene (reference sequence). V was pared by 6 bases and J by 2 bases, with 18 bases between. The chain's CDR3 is CASILAPGAGNQPQHF. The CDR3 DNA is TGTGCCAGCATCCTGGCCCCAGGGGCCGGCAATCAGCCCCAGCATTTT.

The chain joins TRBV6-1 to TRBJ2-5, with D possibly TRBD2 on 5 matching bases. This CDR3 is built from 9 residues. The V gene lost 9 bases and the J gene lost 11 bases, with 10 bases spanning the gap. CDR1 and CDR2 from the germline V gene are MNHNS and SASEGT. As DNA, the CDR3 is TGTGCCAGTGACGGGGAGCAGTACTTC. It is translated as CASDGEQYF.

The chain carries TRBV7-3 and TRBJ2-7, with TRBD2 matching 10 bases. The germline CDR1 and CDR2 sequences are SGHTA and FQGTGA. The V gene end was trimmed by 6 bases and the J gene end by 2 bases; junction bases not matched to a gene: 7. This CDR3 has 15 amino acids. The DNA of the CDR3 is TGTGCCAGCAGTATAATAGCGGGAGGTGCCTACGAGCAGTACTTC. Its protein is CASSIIAGGAYEQYF. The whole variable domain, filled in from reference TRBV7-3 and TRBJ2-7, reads GAGVSQTPSNKVTEKGKYVELRCDPISGHTALYWYRQSLGQGPEFLIYFQGTGAADDSGLPNDRFFAVRPEGSVSTLKIQRTERGDSAVYLCASSIIAGGAYEQYFGPGTRLTVT.

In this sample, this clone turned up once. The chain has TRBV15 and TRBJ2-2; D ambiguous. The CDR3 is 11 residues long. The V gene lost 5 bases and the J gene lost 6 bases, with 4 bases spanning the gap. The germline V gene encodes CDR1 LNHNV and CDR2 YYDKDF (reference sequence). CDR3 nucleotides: TGTGCCACCAGCGTGTCCGGGGAGCTGTTTTTT. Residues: CATSVSGELFF.

CDR3 in DNA: TGTGCCAGAAGCTTCCTCCAGGACAGGGTGGGAGAAAAACTGTTTTTT. As protein: CARSFLQDRVGEKLFF. The V call is TRBV5-3, the J call TRBJ1-4, with 8 bases that match TRBD1. TRBV5-3 is reported as an ORF; its role is uncertain. V shed 2 bases and J 8 bases; nucleotides not matched to a gene: 11. This CDR3 region has 16 residues.

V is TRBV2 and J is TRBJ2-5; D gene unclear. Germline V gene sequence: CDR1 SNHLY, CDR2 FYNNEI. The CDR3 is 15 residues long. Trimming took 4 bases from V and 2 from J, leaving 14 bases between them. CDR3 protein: CASSGDATSQETQYF. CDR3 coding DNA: TGTGCCAGCAGTGGAGACGCGACCTCACAAGAGACCCAGTACTTC.